This T cell receptor (beta chain) comes out of a study of OX40 agonist ivuxolimab in advanced cancers. Study-level findings and limits: Some nonresponders also had low normalized T-cell clonal expansion. Expanded clones tended on average to be more numerous among CD8+ T cells than CD4+.

Here immunoSEQ multiplex PCR was the method, and the copy in TCRdb shows in-frame clones only, minus some. The sample holds 40,000 or so clones; approximately 82% are singletons and the top ten take about 7.6%. Germline loops: CDR1 MGHRA, CDR2 YSYEKL. J lost 6 bases, V lost 4 bases, and 4 bases had no gene match. The CDR3 length is 15 residues. Concerning this clone: Its target is not known.

Blood got drawn at baseline, again on cycle 4 day 1, and then on cycle 7 day 1. This chain uses TRBV4-1 with TRBJ2-1, with 12 bases identical to TRBD2. The source was CD4+ or CD8+ T cells sorted from blood, collected in a trial of the OX40 agonist ivuxolimab. This TCR derives from an adult with an advanced solid tumor such as melanoma, head and neck, liver or kidney cancer. The CDR3 DNA is TGCGCCAGCAGCCCAGGACTAGCGGGGACCAATGAGCAGTTCTTC. Protein sequence: CASSPGLAGTNEQFF.